The 19 T cell receptor beta chains below come from one sample, sequenced in a study of blood T cell repertoires in COVID-19. Sequenced by immunoSEQ multiplex PCR; TCRdb stores in-frame clones only, minus some. In the table there are around 190,000 clones, around 86% of which are singletons. The specimen was PBMCs or T cells enriched from blood (not recorded which). The source is a woman aged 40 to 49 in a cohort exposed to, infected with or recovered from COVID-19 (not recorded which).

The V call is TRBV2, the J call TRBJ2-7, with D maybe TRBD1 (6 bases). The V gene's germline CDR1 is SNHLY and CDR2 FYNNEI. The CDR3 totals 15 residues. Trimming shortened V by 7 bases and J by 3 bases, and 19 bases separated the two germline ends. CDR3 sequence: CASILETGSSYEQYF. The CDR3 nucleotides read TGTGCCAGCATTCTGGAAACAGGGTCTAGCTACGAGCAGTACTTC. Full variable domain (remainder filled in from reference TRBV2 and TRBJ2-7): EPEVTQTPSHQVTQMGQEVILRCVPISNHLYFYWYRQILGQKVEFLVSFYNNEISEKSEIFDDQFSVERPDGSNFTLKIRSTKLEDSAMYFCASILETGSSYEQYFGPGTRLTVT.

The chain has TRBV30 and TRBJ2-7; TRBD1 matches 7 bases. The CDR3 has 12 residues. Germline V gene lookup returns CDR1 GTSNPN and CDR2 SVGIG (reference sequence). Trimming cost V 8 bases and J 0 bases; bases outside gene matches: 4. As DNA, the CDR3 is TGTGCCACCGGGACAGCCTCCTACGAGCAGTACTTC. It is translated as CATGTASYEQYF.

The rearrangement links TRBV28 to TRBJ1-5; D is unresolved. Per germline, CDR1 MDHEN and CDR2 SYDVKM. The CDR3 runs 14 residues. Trimming shortened V by 5 bases and J by 4 bases, and 12 bases separated the two germline ends. The CDR3 region is CASSPNPGNQPQHF. CDR3 bases: TGTGCCAGCAGTCCGAATCCGGGGAATCAGCCCCAGCATTTT. Variable domain in full (rest from reference TRBV28 and TRBJ1-5): DVKVTQSSRYLVKRTGEKVFLECVQDMDHENMFWYRQDPGLGLRLIYFSYDVKMKEKGDIPEGYSVSREKKERFSLILESASTNQTSMYLCASSPNPGNQPQHFGDGTRLSIL.

V gene TRBV6-4 combines with J gene TRBJ1-1; 8 bases map to TRBD1. V was pared by 2 bases and J by 5 bases, with 7 bases of the junction left unmatched. The CDR3 loop spans 15 amino acids. The germline CDR1 and CDR2 sequences are MRHNA and SNTAGT. CDR3 sequence (DNA): TGTGCCAGCAGTGACAAGGCAGGGGGCCAGACTGAAGCTTTCTTT. Translated, it gives CASSDKAGGQTEAFF.

The J gene is TRBJ1-2, the V gene TRBV3-1 (or the pseudogene TRBV3-2); D is unresolved. The ends were cut back, 0 bases at V and 8 bases at J, with 13 bases in the middle. CDR3 length equals 14 residues. Germline assignment: CDR1 LGHDT and CDR2 YNNKEL (reference sequence). CDR3 DNA: TGTGCCAGCAGCCAAGAAATCCCGAGTGTGGGCTACACCTTC. Encoded protein: CASSQEIPSVGYTF.

The rearrangement joins TRBV3-1 (or the pseudogene TRBV3-2) to TRBJ2-2; unclear D gene. CDR1 is LGHDT, CDR2 YNNKEL, per germline (reference sequence). The ends were cut back, 0 bases at V and 0 bases at J, with 5 bases in the middle. The CDR3 has 15 residues. The CDR3 spells CASSQDSSNTGELFF. The CDR3 bases are TGTGCCAGCAGCCAAGATTCTTCGAACACCGGGGAGCTGTTTTTT.

The J gene is TRBJ2-5, the V gene TRBV12-5, with D possibly matching TRBD1 (5 bases). The CDR3 sequence is 14 residues long. The ends were cut back, 3 bases at V and 5 bases at J, with 13 bases in the middle. Germline CDR1 LGHNT, CDR2 FRNRAP. The CDR3: CASGFGRPGETQYF. CDR3 nucleotide sequence: TGTGCTAGTGGTTTTGGACGCCCAGGGGAGACCCAGTACTTC.

This clone was counted once. This rearrangement joins TRBV4-1 to TRBJ1-6, with 8 bases identical to TRBD1. The CDR3 totals 16 residues. From germline, CDR1 is MGHRA and CDR2 YSYEKL. J gave up 10 bases and V 0 bases, and 8 bases lay outside the gene matches. The CDR3 sequence is CASSQELWTGSSPLHF. The CDR3 DNA is TGCGCCAGCAGCCAAGAGCTATGGACAGGGTCGTCACCCCTCCACTTT.

The CDR3 region has the DNA TGTGCCAGCAGCGTTGCTCTGGGGGGCACTGAAGCTTTCTTT. This gives the protein CASSVALGGTEAFF. The gene calls are TRBV7-9 and TRBJ1-1; possible D gene TRBD1, 5 bases. Per germline, CDR1 SEHNR and CDR2 FQNEAQ (reference sequence). The ends were cut back, 5 bases at V and 4 bases at J, with 14 bases in the middle. CDR3 length: 14 amino acids. The complete variable domain, with remaining parts taken from reference TRBV7-9 and TRBJ1-1, reads DTGVSQNPRHKITKRGQNVTFRCDPISEHNRLYWYRQTLGQGPEFLTYFQNEAQLEKSRLLSDRFSAERPKGSFSTLEIQRTEQGDSAMYLCASSVALGGTEAFFGQGTRLTVV.

This clone was found once. This chain uses TRBV13 with TRBJ2-7, with 7 bases lining up with TRBD1. In germline, CDR1 is PRHDT, CDR2 FYEKMQ (reference sequence). Trimming took 5 bases from V and 7 from J; bases not matched to a gene: 8. The CDR3 runs 13 residues. The CDR3 here is CASSTRQGREQYF. The CDR3 nucleotides read TGTGCCAGCAGCACCCGACAGGGTCGAGAGCAGTACTTC.

This clone has a handful of counts. The gene calls are TRBV4-1 and TRBJ1-2, with a weak D call TRBD1 (6 bases). The V gene's germline CDR1 is MGHRA and CDR2 YSYEKL. Trimming removed 4 bases from V and 2 bases from J, with 8 bases in between. CDR3 length equals 13 residues. The chain's CDR3 is CASSLQGNYGYTF. Written as DNA, the CDR3 is TGCGCCAGCAGCCTTCAGGGGAACTATGGCTACACCTTC.

This clone has a single count. The rearrangement joins TRBV3-1 (or the pseudogene TRBV3-2) to TRBJ1-1; the match to TRBD1 covers 8 bases. CDR1 and CDR2 from the germline V gene are LGHDT and YNNKEL (reference sequence). This CDR3 region has 16 residues. V was pared by 6 bases and J by 3 bases, with 12 bases of the junction left unmatched. The CDR3 bases are TGTGCCAGCAGACTTACTTTAGGACAGGGAGACACTGAAGCTTTCTTT. Encoded protein: CASRLTLGQGDTEAFF.

The chain recombines TRBV4-3 with TRBJ2-7, with 7 bases that match TRBD2. V shed 2 bases, J shed 2 bases, and the junction held 6 bases outside the gene matches. The V gene's germline CDR1 is LGHNA and CDR2 YSLEER. This CDR3 has 15 amino acids. The CDR3 sequence is CASSQSLAEPYEQYF. Written as DNA, the CDR3 is TGCGCCAGCAGCCAAAGCCTAGCGGAACCCTACGAGCAGTACTTC.

This chain uses TRBV29-1 with TRBJ1-1, with a possible D match to TRBD1 (5 bases). V was trimmed by 6 bases and J by 5 bases, leaving 13 bases between them. The CDR3 sequence is 12 residues long. The germline CDR1 and CDR2 sequences are SQVTM and ANQGSEA. The CDR3 sequence: CSVWGAGTEAFF. CDR3 DNA: TGCAGCGTATGGGGCGCGGGGACTGAAGCTTTCTTT.

This rearrangement joins TRBV27 to TRBJ2-4, with a possible D match to TRBD2 (5 bases). The CDR3 has 17 residues. V was clipped by 8 bases and J by 0 bases, with 20 bases between them. CDR1 is MNHEY, CDR2 SMNVEV, per germline (reference sequence). CDR3 region: CASRPRGRAVAKNIQYF. The CDR3 DNA reads TGTGCCAGCCGTCCCCGGGGAAGGGCCGTAGCCAAAAACATTCAGTACTTC.

This clone was seen a few times. The chain combines TRBV19 with TRBJ1-2; D unresolved. The CDR3 sequence is 12 residues long. V shed 5 bases and J shed 8 bases, with 12 bases lying between them. Per germline, CDR1 LNHDA and CDR2 SQIVND (reference sequence). The CDR3 nucleotides read TGTGCCAGTAGTCGGGGAAGCTACGGCTACACCTTC. This translates into CASSRGSYGYTF.

The rearrangement uses TRBV11-2 and TRBJ2-5; 7 nucleotides match TRBD1. Looked up from germline, CDR1 is SGHAT and CDR2 is FQNNGV. CDR3 length equals 16 residues. The ends lost 3 bases at V and 4 bases at J; junction bases unmatched: 11. As DNA, the CDR3 is TGTGCCAGCAGCTTGGCCTACGGGACAGAAGCAGAGACCCAGTACTTC. Its protein is CASSLAYGTEAETQYF.

V gene TRBV10-3 combines with J gene TRBJ1-3; tentative D call: TRBD1 (6 bases). Germline CDR1 and CDR2: ENHRY and SYGVKD. Deletions cut 9 bases from V and 1 base from J, with 16 bases between. This CDR3 comprises 15 residues. In DNA, the CDR3 is TGTGCCATGACGGGGGGCCGGCGGTCTGGAAACACCATATATTTT. Translated, it gives CAMTGGRRSGNTIYF.

The rearrangement links TRBV11-3 to TRBJ1-3; no clear D gene. CDR1 and CDR2 (germline): SGHNT, YENEEA. The CDR3 is 15 residues long. Trimming stripped 4 bases from V and 0 bases from J, with 10 bases between. The CDR3 DNA sequence: TGTGCCAGCAGCTCCCGAGGAGGCTCTGGAAACACCATATATTTT. It encodes CASSSRGGSGNTIYF.